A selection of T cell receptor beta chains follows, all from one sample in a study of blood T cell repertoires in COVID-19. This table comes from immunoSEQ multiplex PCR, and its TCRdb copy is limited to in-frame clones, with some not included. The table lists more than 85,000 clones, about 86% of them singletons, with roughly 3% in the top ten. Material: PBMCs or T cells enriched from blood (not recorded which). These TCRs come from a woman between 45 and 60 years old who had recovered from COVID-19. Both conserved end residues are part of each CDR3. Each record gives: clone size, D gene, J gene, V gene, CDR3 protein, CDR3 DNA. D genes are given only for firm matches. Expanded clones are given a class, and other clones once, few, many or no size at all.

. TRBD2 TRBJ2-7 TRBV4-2 CASSTRAGGRDYEQYF TGTGCCAGCAGCACCCGAGCGGGAGGGAGAGACTACGAGCAGTACTTC
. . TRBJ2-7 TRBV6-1 CASSSGAVRYEQYF TGTGCCAGCAGTTCTGGGGCCGTACGGTACGAGCAGTACTTC
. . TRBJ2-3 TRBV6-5 CASYDSRRGDTQYF TGTGCCAGCTATGACTCCCGCAGAGGAGATACGCAGTATTTT
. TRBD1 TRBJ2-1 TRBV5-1 CASSPRTGAYNEQFF TGCGCCAGCAGCCCCCGGACAGGGGCCTACAATGAGCAGTTCTTC
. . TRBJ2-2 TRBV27 CASSLTGTSGGELFF TGTGCCAGCAGTTTAACCGGGACTTCGGGCGGGGAGCTGTTTTTT
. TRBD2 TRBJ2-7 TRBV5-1 CASSLELADHEQYF TGCGCCAGCAGCTTGGAACTAGCGGACCACGAGCAGTACTTC
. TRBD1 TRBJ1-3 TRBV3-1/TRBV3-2 CASSPGQGGPSGNTIYF TGTGCCAGCAGCCCCGGACAGGGGGGACCCTCTGGAAACACCATATATTTT
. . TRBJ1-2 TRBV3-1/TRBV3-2 CASSQEGDYGYTF TGTGCCAGCAGCCAAGAGGGAGACTATGGCTACACCTTC
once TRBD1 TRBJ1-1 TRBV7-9 CASSSTGTGGGFDTEAFF TGTGCCAGCAGCTCGACCGGGACAGGGGGCGGTTTCGACACTGAAGCTTTCTTT
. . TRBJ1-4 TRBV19 CASSNSDEKLFF TGTGCCAGTAGTAATTCCGATGAAAAACTGTTTTTT
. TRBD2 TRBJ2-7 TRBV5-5 CASSSDGGFSYEQYF TGTGCCAGCAGTTCAGACGGGGGGTTCTCCTACGAGCAGTACTTC
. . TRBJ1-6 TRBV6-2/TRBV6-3 CASSYPRQGGSPLHF TGTGCCAGCAGTTACCCTCGGCAGGGCGGATCACCCCTCCACTTT
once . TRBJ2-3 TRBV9 CASSVLSSSTDTQYF TGTGCCAGCAGCGTTTTATCTAGTTCCACAGATACGCAGTATTTT
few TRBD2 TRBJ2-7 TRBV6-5 CASRAGLYEQYF TGTGCCAGCCGGGCGGGACTATACGAGCAGTACTTC
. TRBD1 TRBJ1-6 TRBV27 CASSLTGSSPLHF TGTGCCAGCAGTTTGACAGGGTCGTCACCCCTCCACTTT
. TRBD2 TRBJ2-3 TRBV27 CASSILSGRAGDTQYF TGTGCCAGCAGTATCCTTAGCGGGAGGGCCGGAGATACGCAGTATTTT
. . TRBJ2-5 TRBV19 CASSIGATAQETQYF TGTGCCAGTAGTATAGGAGCCACAGCCCAAGAGACCCAGTACTTC
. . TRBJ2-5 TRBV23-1 CASSQSEGLRSETQYF TGCGCCAGCAGTCAATCGGAAGGACTCCGTAGTGAGACCCAGTACTTC
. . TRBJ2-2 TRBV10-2 CASTGSPRANTGELFF TGCGCCAGCACGGGTAGCCCCAGGGCAAACACCGGGGAGCTGTTTTTT
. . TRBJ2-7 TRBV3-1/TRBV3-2 CASSRYDTSAEQYF TGTGCCAGCAGCCGATACGACACCTCTGCCGAGCAGTACTTC
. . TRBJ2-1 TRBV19 CASSIDSPYNEQFF TGTGCCAGTAGTATAGACAGTCCCTACAATGAGCAGTTCTTC
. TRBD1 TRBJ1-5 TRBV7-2 CASSPRGQGSYSNQPQHF TGTGCCAGCAGCCCCCGTGGACAGGGATCATACAGCAATCAGCCCCAGCATTTT
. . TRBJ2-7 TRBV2 CASMRLYEQYF TGTGCCAGCATGAGACTCTACGAGCAGTACTTC
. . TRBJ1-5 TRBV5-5 CASSSGAREGYQPQHF TGTGCCAGCAGCTCCGGGGCAAGGGAGGGTTATCAGCCCCAGCATTTT
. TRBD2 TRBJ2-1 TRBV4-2 CASSQEAAGGYNEQFF TGTGCCAGCAGCCAAGAAGCAGCGGGGGGTTACAATGAGCAGTTCTTC
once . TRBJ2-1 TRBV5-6 CASSLYRTESNEQFF TGTGCCAGCAGCTTGTATAGGACAGAGAGCAATGAGCAGTTCTTC
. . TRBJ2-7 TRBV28 CASSLVSRGAYEQYF TGTGCCAGCAGTTTGGTCTCCAGGGGGGCCTACGAGCAGTACTTC
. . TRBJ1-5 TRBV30 CAWSRGAQPQHF TGTGCCTGGAGTCGGGGGGCGCAGCCCCAGCATTTT
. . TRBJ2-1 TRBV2 CASSGGTKYNEQFF TGTGCCAGCAGTGGGGGGACAAAATACAATGAGCAGTTCTTC
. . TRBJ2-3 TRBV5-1 CASSLGRRADTQYF TGCGCCAGCAGCTTGGGACGTCGGGCAGATACGCAGTATTTT
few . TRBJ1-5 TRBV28 CASSFQSVNQPQHF TGTGCCAGCAGTTTTCAGTCAGTGAATCAGCCCCAGCATTTT
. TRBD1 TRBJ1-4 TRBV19 CASSGETGFIEKLFF TGTGCCAGTAGTGGGGAGACAGGGTTTATTGAAAAACTGTTTTTT
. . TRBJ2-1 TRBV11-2 CASSLMGRTNEQFF TGTGCCAGCAGCTTAATGGGGCGGACCAATGAGCAGTTCTTC
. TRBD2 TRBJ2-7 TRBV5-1 CASSLGLADYEQYF TGCGCCAGCAGCTTGGGACTAGCGGACTACGAGCAGTACTTC
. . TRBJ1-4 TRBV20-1 CSARLEEKLFF TGCAGTGCTAGGTTAGAAGAAAAACTGTTTTTT
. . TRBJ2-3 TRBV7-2 CASSLMARSTDTQYF TGTGCCAGCAGCTTAATGGCTAGAAGTACAGATACGCAGTATTTT
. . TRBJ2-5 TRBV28 CASMRGHQETQYF TGTGCCAGCATGCGGGGGCATCAAGAGACCCAGTACTTC
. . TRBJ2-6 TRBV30 CAWINTARQAGANVLTF TGTGCCTGGATAAACACAGCGAGACAGGCTGGGGCCAACGTCCTGACTTTC
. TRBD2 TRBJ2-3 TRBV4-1 CASSQAAFSGGAGDTQYF TGCGCCAGCAGCCAAGCAGCCTTTAGCGGGGGGGCGGGAGATACGCAGTATTTT
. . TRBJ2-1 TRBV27 CASTPVRVPGEGEQFF TGTGCCAGCACCCCAGTCCGGGTCCCCGGAGAGGGTGAGCAGTTCTTC
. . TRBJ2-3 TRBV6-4 CASSVEVSTDTQYF TGTGCCAGCAGTGTGGAGGTTAGCACAGATACGCAGTATTTT
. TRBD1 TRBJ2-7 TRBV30 CAWSVGTGSYEQYF TGTGCCTGGAGTGTAGGGACAGGGTCCTACGAGCAGTACTTC
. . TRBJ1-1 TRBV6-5 CASSSTLPNTEAFF TGTGCCAGCAGTTCGACACTCCCGAACACTGAAGCTTTCTTT
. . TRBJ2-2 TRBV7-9 CASSLERAGELFF TGTGCCAGCAGCTTAGAGAGGGCCGGGGAGCTGTTTTTT
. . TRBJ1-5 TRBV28 CASSFSEGYSNQPQHF TGTGCCAGCAGTTTCAGCGAAGGTTATAGCAATCAGCCCCAGCATTTT
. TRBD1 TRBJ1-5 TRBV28 CASTRHTGGGSNQPQHF TGTGCCAGCACCAGACACACAGGGGGCGGGAGCAATCAGCCCCAGCATTTT
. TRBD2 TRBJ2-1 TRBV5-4 CASSLRVTSTYNEQFF TGTGCCAGCAGCTTGAGGGTGACTAGCACCTACAATGAGCAGTTCTTC
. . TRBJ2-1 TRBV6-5 CASRRTGNEQFF TGTGCCAGCAGAAGAACAGGTAATGAGCAGTTCTTC
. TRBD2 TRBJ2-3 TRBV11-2 CASSFRGAGGGTDTQYF TGTGCCAGCAGCTTTCGGGGAGCGGGAGGGGGCACAGATACGCAGTATTTT
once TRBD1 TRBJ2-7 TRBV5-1 CASSRDRGYEQYF TGCGCCAGCAGCAGAGACAGGGGCTACGAGCAGTACTTC
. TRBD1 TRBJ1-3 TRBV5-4 CASSPEGQRVYF TGTGCCAGCAGCCCTGAGGGACAGCGAGTGTATTTT
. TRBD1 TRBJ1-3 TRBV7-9 CASSSQDRASGNTIYF TGTGCCAGCAGCTCCCAGGACAGGGCTTCTGGAAACACCATATATTTT
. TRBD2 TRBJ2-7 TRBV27 CASRRTSGVTGPSSYEQYF TGTGCCAGCCGGAGGACTAGCGGGGTCACAGGACCAAGCTCCTACGAGCAGTACTTC